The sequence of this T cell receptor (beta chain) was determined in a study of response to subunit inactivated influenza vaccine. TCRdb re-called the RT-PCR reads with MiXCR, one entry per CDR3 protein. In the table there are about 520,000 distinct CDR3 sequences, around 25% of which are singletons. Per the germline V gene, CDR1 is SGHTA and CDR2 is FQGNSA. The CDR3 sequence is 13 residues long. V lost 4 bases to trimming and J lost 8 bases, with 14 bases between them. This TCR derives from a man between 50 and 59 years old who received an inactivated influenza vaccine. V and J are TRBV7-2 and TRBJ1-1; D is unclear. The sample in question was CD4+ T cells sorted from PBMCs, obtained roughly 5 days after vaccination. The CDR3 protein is CASSSSRRGEAFF. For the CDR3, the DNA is TGTGCCAGCAGCTCTTCACGACGAGGCGAAGCTTTCTTT.